Listed here are 20 T cell receptor beta chains from one sample, sequenced in a study of shared clonotypes between healthy human individuals (dated by TCRdb to between 2020 and 2021). Preparation of the library involved the immunoSEQ multiplex PCR assay. Entries here come from immuneACCESS through TCRdb and include only in-frame sequences with V and J called. Some clones fail to appear in such tables; in the studies checked, an unresolved V gene covers under half of the shortfall, and the cause of the remainder is unknown. This sample gives some 2,000,000 clones in total; 90% to 96% of them show up just once. Together, the top ten hold about 0.13% of the sample. The sequencing input was naive CD4+ T cells sorted from blood. In the paper's terms, the cell subset or site label means: CD45RA+ positively selected. The receptors were gathered from a man aged 18-30 years in good health.

This rearrangement joins TRBV9 to TRBJ2-2; 7 bases are shared with TRBD2. Germline V lookup: CDR1 SGDLS, CDR2 YYNGEE. Losses at the gene ends were 3 bases for V and 4 bases for J; bases not matched to a gene: 9. There are 16 residues in the CDR3. The CDR3 nucleotides read TGTGCCAGCAGCGCCTCGACGGGAGGAAGCACCGGGGAGCTGTTTTTT. This sequence encodes CASSASTGGSTGELFF. The full variable domain, with the rest looked up from reference TRBV9 and TRBJ2-2, is DSGVTQTPKHLITATGQRVTLRCSPRSGDLSVYWYQQSLDQGLQFLIQYYNGEERAKGNILERFSAQQFPDLHSELNLSSLELGDSALYFCASSASTGGSTGELFFGEGSRLTVL.

Concerning this clone: Other DNA variants within this sample encode the same CDR3. The genes are TRBV19 and TRBJ2-7; TRBD2 agrees at 8 bases. The CDR3 extends over 14 amino acids. Germline CDR1 is LNHDA and CDR2 is SQIVND (reference sequence). The J segment lost 0 bases and the V segment lost 2 bases, leaving 0 bases of the junction unmatched. The CDR3 loop is CASSISGSSYEQYF. CDR3 DNA sequence: TGTGCCAGTAGTATAAGCGGGAGCTCCTACGAGCAGTACTTC.

The chain recombines TRBV10-2 with TRBJ1-1, with 7 positions matching TRBD1. CDR1 and CDR2 from the germline V gene are WSHSY and SAAADI. V was clipped by 6 bases and J by 2 bases; unmatched bases: 9. This CDR3 has 15 amino acids. For the CDR3, the DNA is TGCGCCAGCAGCAGATCCGGGACAGCTAACACTGAAGCTTTCTTT. Translating gives CASSRSGTANTEAFF.

This chain links TRBV11-2 with TRBJ2-7, with 7 bases matching TRBD2. The junction had 8 bases not matched to a gene; V was cut back by 5 bases and J by 4 bases. Per germline, CDR1 SGHAT and CDR2 FQNNGV. The CDR3 totals 14 residues. CDR3 DNA: TGTGCCAGCAGCCTTAACTGGGGGGGATACGAGCAGTACTTC. Its protein is CASSLNWGGYEQYF.

The chain joins TRBV7-2 to TRBJ2-4, with 8 bases fitting TRBD1. J was trimmed by 4 bases and V by 5 bases; bases with no gene match: 10. The V gene's germline CDR1 is SGHTA and CDR2 FQGNSA. The CDR3 length is 16 residues. The CDR3 reads CASSPWTGILKNIQYF. For the CDR3, the DNA is TGTGCCAGCAGCCCCTGGACAGGGATCCTTAAAAACATTCAGTACTTC.

The chain recombines TRBV6-5 with TRBJ2-1, with 9 bases lining up with TRBD1. The germline gives CDR1 MNHEY, CDR2 SVGAGI. The CDR3 consists of 13 residues. CDR3 residues: CASGRTGVGEQFF. The CDR3 DNA reads as TGTGCAAGCGGGCGGACAGGGGTGGGTGAGCAGTTCTTC.

The chain joins TRBV5-4 to TRBJ2-7; the D gene is possibly TRBD1 (6 bases). Germline V lookup: CDR1 SGHNT, CDR2 YYREEE (reference sequence). The V end lost 0 bases, the J end lost 2 bases, and 12 bases lay between the germline ends. The CDR3 loop spans 15 amino acids. The CDR3 bases are TGTGCCAGCAGCTTGGATGTAACAGGGCCCTACGAGCAGTACTTC. Its protein product is CASSLDVTGPYEQYF.

The CDR3 sequence is CASSLAGDRGETQYF. CDR3 DNA: TGCGCCAGCAGCTTGGCCGGGGACAGGGGCGAGACCCAGTACTTC. The gene calls are TRBV5-1 and TRBJ2-5; 10 nucleotides align to TRBD1. The CDR3 is 15 residues long. Trimming cost V 0 bases and J 5 bases; bases outside gene matches: 4. Germline loops: CDR1 SGHRS, CDR2 YFSETQ.

The genes are TRBV5-8 and TRBJ2-5, with D tentatively TRBD1 (7 bases). CDR3 length: 16 amino acids. Germline V CDR1 and CDR2: SGHTS, YDEGEE. Trimming shortened V by 4 bases and J by 3 bases, and 19 bases separated the two germline ends. In DNA form, the CDR3 reads TGTGCCAGCAGCCCAGGGGGGCTGGCCTTCAAAGAGACCCAGTACTTC. The encoded protein is CASSPGGLAFKETQYF. The complete variable domain, with remaining parts taken from reference TRBV5-8 and TRBJ2-5, reads EAGVTQSPTHLIKTRGQQATLRCSPISGHTSVYWYQQALGLGLQFLLWYDEGEERNRGNFPPRFSGRQFPNYSSELNVNALELEDSALYLCASSPGGLAFKETQYFGPGTRLLVL.

There are a few counts of this clone. The chain links TRBV10-3 to TRBJ2-7, with no clear D. This CDR3 region has 14 residues. Trimming stripped 4 bases from V and 3 bases from J, with 13 bases between. The germline CDR1 and CDR2 sequences are ENHRY and SYGVKD. CDR3 sequence reads: CAISGLDRDYEQYF. The DNA of the CDR3 is TGTGCCATCAGTGGTCTAGACCGAGACTACGAGCAGTACTTC.

The rearrangement links TRBV7-9 to TRBJ1-2; D not certain. The CDR3 is 16 amino acids. Germline-derived CDR1 and CDR2 are SEHNR and FQNEAQ (reference sequence). Deletions cut 5 bases from V and 4 bases from J, with 20 bases between. CDR3 coding DNA: TGTGCCAGCAGCATGGACCTTTTGTTCCCCCTCTATGGCTACACCTTC. This gives the protein CASSMDLLFPLYGYTF.

The chain recombines TRBV11-2 with TRBJ2-7, with D perhaps matching TRBD1 (6 bases). V lost 0 bases, J lost 2 bases, and 17 bases lay in between. Germline V CDR1 and CDR2: SGHAT, FQNNGV. The CDR3 totals 17 residues. CDR3: CASSLEGYRVITYEQYF. As DNA, the CDR3 is TGTGCCAGCAGCTTAGAGGGCTACAGGGTAATAACCTACGAGCAGTACTTC.

This chain links TRBV21-1 with TRBJ2-3. TRBV21-1 is a listed pseudogene. The CDR3 has 17 residues. This CDR3 reads CASVLGPGKGTPITQYF. CDR3 bases: TGTGCCAGCGTACTAGGCCCGGGAAAGGGGACGCCTATTACGCAGTATTTT.

The gene calls are TRBV6-6 and TRBJ2-2; D possibly corresponds to TRBD1 (6 bases). Trimming cost V 8 bases and J 1 base, with 8 bases left between them. Germline V gives CDR1 MNHNY, CDR2 SVGAGI (reference sequence). The length of the CDR3 is 13 residues. CDR3 nucleotides: TGTGCCAGCGGCAGGGGGAACACCGGGGAGCTGTTTTTT. It yields the protein CASGRGNTGELFF.

This chain uses TRBV11-2 with TRBJ2-1; TRBD2 is a possible D gene (5 bases). The CDR3 totals 18 residues. The V end lost 1 base, the J end lost 0 bases, and 16 bases lay between the germline ends. Looked up from germline, CDR1 is SGHAT and CDR2 is FQNNGV. CDR3: CASSLVPSRHSSYNEQFF. CDR3 sequence (DNA): TGTGCCAGCAGCTTAGTCCCTAGCAGACATAGCTCCTACAATGAGCAGTTCTTC.

The chain employs TRBV4-3 and TRBJ2-2; possible D gene TRBD2, 6 bases. Germline CDR1 reads LGHNA; CDR2 reads YSLEER. The ends were cut back, 1 base at V and 7 bases at J, with 22 bases in the middle. This CDR3 region has 18 residues. The CDR3 here is CASSQVVFREAGVGELFF. DNA for the CDR3: TGCGCCAGCAGCCAAGTGGTATTCAGGGAAGCGGGTGTCGGGGAGCTGTTTTTT.

V is TRBV5-1 and J is TRBJ2-7, with 8 nucleotides matching TRBD1. V lost 5 bases and J lost 6; bases outside the gene matches: 13. The CDR3 sequence is 15 residues long. CDR1 is SGHRS, CDR2 YFSETQ, per germline. CDR3 sequence: CASRLTLTGASEQYF. The CDR3 DNA reads as TGCGCCAGCAGGCTGACCCTGACAGGGGCAAGCGAGCAGTACTTC.

The chain carries TRBV2 and TRBJ2-7; D is unresolved. The CDR3 is 14 residues long. The germline V gene encodes CDR1 SNHLY and CDR2 FYNNEI. Trimming removed 3 bases from V and 2 bases from J, with 11 bases in between. For the CDR3, the DNA is TGTGCCAGCAGTGAGCGAGACCAGGCCTACGAGCAGTACTTC. It yields the protein CASSERDQAYEQYF. Drawing the rest from reference TRBV2 and TRBJ2-7, the complete variable domain is EPEVTQTPSHQVTQMGQEVILRCVPISNHLYFYWYRQILGQKVEFLVSFYNNEISEKSEIFDDQFSVERPDGSNFTLKIRSTKLEDSAMYFCASSERDQAYEQYFGPGTRLTVT.

The chain uses TRBV28 and TRBJ1-5; D perhaps matches TRBD1 (5 bases). Germline V gives CDR1 MDHEN, CDR2 SYDVKM. This CDR3 is built from 13 residues. Between the trimmed V and J ends, which lost 5 bases and 8 bases, there was a span of 13 bases. This CDR3 is CASSGQSQEPQHF. CDR3 nucleotides: TGTGCCAGCAGTGGGCAATCACAGGAGCCCCAGCATTTT.

This chain uses TRBV6-1 with TRBJ2-7; 9 bases fit TRBD1. CDR1 is MNHNS, CDR2 SASEGT, per germline. J gave up 7 bases and V 2 bases, and 9 bases lay outside the gene matches. CDR3 length: 15 residues. CDR3 sequence (DNA): TGTGCCAGCAGTGAACGAGACAGGGGGTCGGTTGAGCAGTACTTC. This codes for CASSERDRGSVEQYF.